A selection of T cell receptor beta chains follows, all from one sample in a study of T cells expressing NK-cell markers. Reanalyzing the 5' RACE reads, TCRdb keeps one entry per CDR3 protein, without DNA. The sample table includes about 390,000 distinct CDR3 sequences. What was sequenced was blood T cells: a sorted CD56 or NKG2C T cell subset, CD4+ or CD8+ T cells, or bulk PBMC T cells (not recorded which). These receptors all come from a woman aged 50 to 60 in good health. CDR3s include the opening cysteine and the closing phenylalanine or tryptophan. The order of the fields is V gene, J gene, CDR3 length, CDR3 protein.

V gene: TRBV5-1
J gene: TRBJ1-2
CDR3 length: 12
CDR3 protein: CASSSGGYGYTF

V gene: TRBV27
J gene: TRBJ1-1
CDR3 length: 13
CDR3 protein: CASRFQGLQEAFF

V gene: TRBV6-5
J gene: TRBJ2-7
CDR3 length: 14
CDR3 protein: CASSYSIRGYEQYF

V gene: TRBV11-2
J gene: TRBJ2-7
CDR3 length: 17
CDR3 protein: CASSLDGEPSVFHEQYF

V gene: TRBV7-9
J gene: TRBJ2-1
CDR3 length: 15
CDR3 protein: CASSSPGGFYNEQFF

V gene: TRBV2
J gene: TRBJ2-1
CDR3 length: 14
CDR3 protein: CASSGEVTDNEQFF

V gene: TRBV12-3/TRBV12-4
J gene: TRBJ2-1
CDR3 length: 13
CDR3 protein: CASTLLPGLQQFF

V gene: TRBV12-3/TRBV12-4
J gene: TRBJ2-3
CDR3 length: 15
CDR3 protein: CASIGTLGRTDTQYF

V gene: TRBV7-9
J gene: TRBJ2-7
CDR3 length: 14
CDR3 protein: CASSLTQGRDEQYF

V gene: TRBV7-7
J gene: TRBJ2-7
CDR3 length: 13
CDR3 protein: CASSFGWGDEQYF

V gene: TRBV24-1
J gene: TRBJ2-1
CDR3 length: 12
CDR3 protein: CATSDEGDEQFF

V gene: TRBV7-2
J gene: TRBJ2-7
CDR3 length: 13
CDR3 protein: CASTPNLRGEQYF

V gene: TRBV5-1
J gene: TRBJ1-1
CDR3 length: 14
CDR3 protein: CASSPDRANTEAFF

V gene: TRBV12-3/TRBV12-4
J gene: TRBJ2-7
CDR3 length: 13
CDR3 protein: CASARSPSYEQYF

V gene: TRBV6-1
J gene: TRBJ2-4
CDR3 length: 13
CDR3 protein: CASSEQEGNIQYF

V gene: TRBV3-1
J gene: TRBJ1-5
CDR3 length: 15
CDR3 protein: CASSQGAGRNQPQHF

V gene: TRBV11-2
J gene: TRBJ2-2
CDR3 length: 18
CDR3 protein: CASSYSPPGLENTGELFF

V gene: TRBV27
J gene: TRBJ2-1
CDR3 length: 18
CDR3 protein: CASSLSGMGPSSYNEQFF

V gene: TRBV12-3/TRBV12-4
J gene: TRBJ1-5
CDR3 length: 16
CDR3 protein: CASSRDRGPGNQPQHF

V gene: TRBV12-3/TRBV12-4
J gene: TRBJ1-6
CDR3 length: 15
CDR3 protein: CASSLALGTLQPLHF

V gene: TRBV7-3
J gene: TRBJ2-2
CDR3 length: 13
CDR3 protein: CASSLVTTGELFF

V gene: TRBV7-8
J gene: TRBJ2-4
CDR3 length: 14
CDR3 protein: CASSPKRERDIQYF

V gene: TRBV5-1
J gene: TRBJ2-5
CDR3 length: 14
CDR3 protein: CASSLDLPLETQYF

V gene: TRBV6-5
J gene: TRBJ2-3
CDR3 length: 13
CDR3 protein: CASSPVGLNTQYF

V gene: TRBV29-1
J gene: TRBJ2-7
CDR3 length: 13
CDR3 protein: CSVLQVGAYEQYF

V gene: TRBV20-1
J gene: TRBJ2-1
CDR3 length: 18
CDR3 protein: CSAETRLAGTGGDNEQFF